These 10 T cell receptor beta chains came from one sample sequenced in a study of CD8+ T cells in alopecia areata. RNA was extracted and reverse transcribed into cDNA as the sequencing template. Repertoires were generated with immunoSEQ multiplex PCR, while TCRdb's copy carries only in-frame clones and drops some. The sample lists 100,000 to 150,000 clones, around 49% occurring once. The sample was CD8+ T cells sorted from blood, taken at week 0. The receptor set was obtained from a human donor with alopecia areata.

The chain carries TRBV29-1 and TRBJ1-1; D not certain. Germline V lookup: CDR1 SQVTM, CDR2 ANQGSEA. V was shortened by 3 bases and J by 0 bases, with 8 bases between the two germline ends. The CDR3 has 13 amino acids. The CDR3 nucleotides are TGCAGCGTTGATGGGCTGCTGAACACTGAAGCTTTCTTT. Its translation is CSVDGLLNTEAFF.

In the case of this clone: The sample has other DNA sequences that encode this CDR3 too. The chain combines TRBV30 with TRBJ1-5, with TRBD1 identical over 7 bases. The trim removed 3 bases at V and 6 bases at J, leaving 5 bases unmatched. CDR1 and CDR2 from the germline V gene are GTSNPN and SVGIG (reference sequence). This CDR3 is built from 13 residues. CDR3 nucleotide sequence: TGTGCCTGGAGCCTCGACAGGGCTCAGCCCCAGCATTTT. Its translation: CAWSLDRAQPQHF.

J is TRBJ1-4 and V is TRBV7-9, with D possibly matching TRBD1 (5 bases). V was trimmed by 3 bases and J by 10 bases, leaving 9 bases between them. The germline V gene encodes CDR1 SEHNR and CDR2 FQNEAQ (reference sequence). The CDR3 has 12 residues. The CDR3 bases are TGTGCCAGCAGCTTGGGCGACAGAAAACTGTTTTTT. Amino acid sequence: CASSLGDRKLFF.

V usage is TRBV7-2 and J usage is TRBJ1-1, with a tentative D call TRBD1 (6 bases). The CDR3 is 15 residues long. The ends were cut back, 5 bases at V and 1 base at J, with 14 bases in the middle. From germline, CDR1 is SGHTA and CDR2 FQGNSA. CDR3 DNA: TGTGCCAGCAGCCCCAGGGGTGAGGCGAACACTGAAGCTTTCTTT. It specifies CASSPRGEANTEAFF.

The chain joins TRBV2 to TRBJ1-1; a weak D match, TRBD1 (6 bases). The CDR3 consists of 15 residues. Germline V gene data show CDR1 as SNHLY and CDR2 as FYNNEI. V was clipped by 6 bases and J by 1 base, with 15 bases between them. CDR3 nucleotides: TGTGCCAGCAGCGGACAGCAGGGATCGAACACTGAAGCTTTCTTT. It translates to CASSGQQGSNTEAFF.

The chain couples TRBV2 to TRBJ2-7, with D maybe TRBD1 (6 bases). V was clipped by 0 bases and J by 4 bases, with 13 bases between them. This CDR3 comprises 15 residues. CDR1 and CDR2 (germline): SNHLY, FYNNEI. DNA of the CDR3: TGTGCCAGCAGTGAAGCGAGGGACAAGACTTACGAGCAGTACTTC. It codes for CASSEARDKTYEQYF.

The CDR3: CASSLLISGYEQYF. In DNA, the CDR3 is TGTGCCAGCAGCTTGCTAATTAGTGGCTACGAGCAGTACTTC. V is TRBV5-6 and J is TRBJ2-7; D not resolved. The length of the CDR3 is 14 residues. Germline V lookup: CDR1 SGHDT, CDR2 YYEEEE. V lost 1 base and J lost 3, with 11 bases in between.

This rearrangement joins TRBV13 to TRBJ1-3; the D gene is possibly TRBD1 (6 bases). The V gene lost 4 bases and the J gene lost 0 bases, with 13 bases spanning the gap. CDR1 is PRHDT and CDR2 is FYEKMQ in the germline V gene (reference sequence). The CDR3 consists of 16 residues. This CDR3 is CASSSTGLSSGNTIYF. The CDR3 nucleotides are TGTGCCAGCAGCTCCACAGGGCTTAGCTCTGGAAACACCATATATTTT. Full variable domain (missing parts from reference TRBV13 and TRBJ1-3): AAGVIQSPRHLIKEKRETATLKCYPIPRHDTVYWYQQGPGQDPQFLISFYEKMQSDKGSIPDRFSAQQFSDYHSELNMSSLELGDSALYFCASSSTGLSSGNTIYFGEGSWLTVV.

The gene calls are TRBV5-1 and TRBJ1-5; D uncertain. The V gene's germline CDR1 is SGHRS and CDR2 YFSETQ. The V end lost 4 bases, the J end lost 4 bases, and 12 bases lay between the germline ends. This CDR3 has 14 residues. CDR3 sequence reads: CASSPRGENQPQHF. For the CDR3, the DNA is TGCGCCAGCAGCCCCCGTGGGGAAAATCAGCCCCAGCATTTT. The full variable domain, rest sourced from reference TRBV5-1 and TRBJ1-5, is KAGVTQTPRYLIKTRGQQVTLSCSPISGHRSVSWYQQTPGQGLQFLFEYFSETQRNKGNFPGRFSGRQFSNSRSEMNVSTLELGDSALYLCASSPRGENQPQHFGDGTRLSIL.

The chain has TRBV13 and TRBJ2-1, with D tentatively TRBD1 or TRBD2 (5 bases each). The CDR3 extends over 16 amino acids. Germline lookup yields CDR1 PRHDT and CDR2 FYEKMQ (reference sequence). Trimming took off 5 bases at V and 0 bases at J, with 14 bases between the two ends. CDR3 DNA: TGTGCCAGCAGCACAGAGGGGTCCAGCTCCTACAATGAGCAGTTCTTC. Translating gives CASSTEGSSSYNEQFF. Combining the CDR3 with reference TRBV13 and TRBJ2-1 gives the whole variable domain AAGVIQSPRHLIKEKRETATLKCYPIPRHDTVYWYQQGPGQDPQFLISFYEKMQSDKGSIPDRFSAQQFSDYHSELNMSSLELGDSALYFCASSTEGSSSYNEQFFGPGTRLTVL.